The 9 T cell receptor beta chains reported below all come from one sample, sequenced in a study of long-term antiretroviral therapy in people with HIV. They ran version v3.0 of the immunoSEQ assay at survey level. Generated by immunoSEQ multiplex PCR, the TCRdb table keeps only in-frame clones and is missing some. The sample shows about 20,000 clones, approximately 81% of them seen only once. This sample comprised unsorted PBMCs, obtained 0.3 years after starting antiretroviral therapy. The receptors shown here come from a woman aged 50 to 60 with HIV.

The CDR3 DNA is TGTGCCAGCAGAGAACAGGGATTTGGGAAACTGTTTTTT. It yields the protein CASREQGFGKLFF. J is TRBJ1-4 and V is TRBV5-8; TRBD1 might be the D (6 bases). This CDR3 has 13 amino acids. In germline, CDR1 is SGHTS, CDR2 YDEGEE. Trimming pared 5 bases from V and 11 bases from J, leaving 16 bases between. Full variable domain (remainder filled in from reference TRBV5-8 and TRBJ1-4): EAGVTQSPTHLIKTRGQQATLRCSPISGHTSVYWYQQALGLGLQFLLWYDEGEERNRGNFPPRFSGRQFPNYSSELNVNALELEDSALYLCASREQGFGKLFFGSGTQLSVL.

The chain combines TRBV6-1 with TRBJ1-2; 8 bases line up with TRBD1. V dropped 2 bases and J dropped 5; count of bases not matched to a gene: 7. Germline CDR1 and CDR2: MNHNS and SASEGT. The CDR3 is made up of 15 amino acids. CDR3 sequence: CASSEHVTGGYGYTF. In nucleotides, the CDR3 is TGTGCCAGCAGTGAACACGTAACAGGGGGTTATGGCTACACCTTC.

The chain links TRBV19 to TRBJ1-6, with a possible D match to TRBD1 (6 bases). The V gene lost 3 bases and the J gene lost 5 bases, with 11 bases spanning the gap. Germline loops: CDR1 LNHDA, CDR2 SQIVND (reference sequence). CDR3 length: 15 amino acids. CDR3 in amino acids: CASSMTGYHNSPLHF. The CDR3 DNA sequence: TGTGCCAGTAGTATGACAGGTTATCATAATTCACCCCTCCACTTT.

The rearrangement joins TRBV12-5 to TRBJ1-1; D not resolved. The CDR3 spans 12 residues. Germline V CDR1 and CDR2: LGHNT, FRNRAP. Trimming left V 3 bases short and J 6 bases short, with 8 bases between. CDR3 nucleotides: TGTGCTAGTGGTTTTGATAAATCTGAAGCTTTCTTT. Translated: CASGFDKSEAFF.

The chain couples TRBV2 to TRBJ1-5; D is uncertain. This CDR3 is built from 14 residues. Germline CDR1 is SNHLY and CDR2 is FYNNEI. V lost 9 bases to trimming and J lost 3 bases, with 15 bases between them. The CDR3 protein is CASHGASNNQPQHF. CDR3 in DNA: TGTGCCAGTCATGGAGCTAGTAACAATCAGCCCCAGCATTTT. Looking up the rest from reference TRBV2 and TRBJ1-5 gives the full variable domain: EPEVTQTPSHQVTQMGQEVILRCVPISNHLYFYWYRQILGQKVEFLVSFYNNEISEKSEIFDDQFSVERPDGSNFTLKIRSTKLEDSAMYFCASHGASNNQPQHFGDGTRLSIL.

J is TRBJ1-5 and V is TRBV10-1, with D possibly being TRBD1 (5 bases). The CDR3 sequence is 17 residues long. The V end lost 0 bases, the J end lost 4 bases, and 16 bases lay between the germline ends. Germline-derived CDR1 and CDR2 are WNHNN and SYGVQD (reference sequence). CDR3 nucleotides: TGCGCCAGCAGTGAGTCCGGGGCTGTTACTAATAATCAGCCCCAGCATTTT. It is translated as CASSESGAVTNNQPQHF.

The chain has TRBV13 and TRBJ2-5; 7 bases align to TRBD1. The CDR3 extends over 14 amino acids. The junction had 2 bases not matched to a gene; V was cut back by 0 bases and J by 4 bases. CDR1 is PRHDT and CDR2 is FYEKMQ in the germline V gene (reference sequence). The CDR3 nucleotides read TGTGCCAGCAGCTTAGGCACAGGGGTAGAGACCCAGTACTTC. Amino acids: CASSLGTGVETQYF.

The V gene is TRBV5-1, the J gene TRBJ1-1, with D uncertain. The CDR3 contains 15 residues. Germline V lookup: CDR1 SGHRS, CDR2 YFSETQ. Deletions cut 1 base from V and 1 base from J, with 11 bases between. The CDR3 loop reads CASSLSTAGNTEAFF. The CDR3 DNA reads as TGCGCCAGCAGCTTGTCAACGGCGGGGAACACTGAAGCTTTCTTT.

The chain carries TRBV4-1 and TRBJ2-3, with 8 bases matching TRBD2. V shed 4 bases, J shed 6 bases, and the junction held 9 bases outside the gene matches. The CDR3 is 15 amino acids. Germline V gene sequence: CDR1 MGHRA, CDR2 YSYEKL. The CDR3, as DNA: TGCGCCAGCAGCCCCTTCGCGGGGGGCATGGATACGCAGTATTTT. It translates to CASSPFAGGMDTQYF.